This T cell receptor beta chain comes out of a study of cytomegalovirus exposure and HLA in healthy donors. PCR primers comprised 60 Vbeta and 13 Jbeta primers. Profiled with immunoSEQ multiplex PCR; TCRdb holds only in-frame clones, not every one. Of about 200,000 clones listed, roughly 90% are singletons. V was trimmed by 7 bases and J by 10 bases, leaving 18 bases between them. CDR1 is MNHEY, CDR2 SVGAGI, per germline. The CDR3 runs 13 residues. J is TRBJ2-3 and V is TRBV6-5; D perhaps matches TRBD2 (7 bases). Sequencing used PBMCs. The TCR comes from a young woman in good health and CMV-seronegative. Here the CDR3 reads CASTFTGRVAQYF. CDR3 nucleotide sequence: TGTGCCAGCACTTTCACAGGGAGGGTTGCGCAGTATTTT.